These 15 T cell receptor beta chains originate from one sample sequenced in a study of neoadjuvant nivolumab and ipilimumab in lung cancer. TCRdb's copy holds only in-frame clones and misses some; the assay was immunoSEQ multiplex PCR. The repertoire consists of around 20,000 clones, with roughly 80% occurring once and the leading ten covering around 9.2%. The sequencing here drew on tumor tissue, taken after neoadjuvant nivolumab, alone or with ipilimumab, at or shortly before surgery. All receptors come from an adult with non-small cell lung cancer.

This clone counts as medium-sized. V is TRBV18 and J is TRBJ1-1, with 8 nucleotides matching TRBD1. Per germline, CDR1 KGHSH and CDR2 LQKENI. Trimming removed 5 bases from V and 4 bases from J; junction bases left unmatched: 6. This CDR3 is 14 amino acids long. The CDR3 protein is CASSETGEGTEAFF. The CDR3 nucleotides are TGTGCCAGCTCAGAGACAGGGGAGGGCACTGAAGCTTTCTTT.

The genes are TRBV5-1 and TRBJ1-1, with TRBD1 matching over 8 bases. Germline values: CDR1 SGHRS, CDR2 YFSETQ. The junction had 8 bases not matched to a gene; V was cut back by 4 bases and J by 6 bases. The CDR3 is made up of 14 amino acids. CDR3: CASSQGALGAEAFF. In DNA, the CDR3 is TGCGCCAGCAGCCAGGGGGCGCTTGGGGCTGAAGCTTTCTTT.

V usage is TRBV7-2 and J usage is TRBJ1-2; 7 nucleotides align to TRBD1. V lost 4 bases, J lost 3 bases, and 8 bases stayed unmatched. CDR1 and CDR2 (germline): SGHTA, FQGNSA. The CDR3 extends over 15 amino acids. The CDR3 DNA sequence: TGTGCCAGCAGCTCCCCGTTCACAGGGGACTATGGCTACACCTTC. It codes for CASSSPFTGDYGYTF. The full variable domain, in which reference TRBV7-2 and TRBJ1-2 provide the parts outside the CDR3, is GAGVSQSPSNKVTEKGKDVELRCDPISGHTALYWYRQSLGQGLEFLIYFQGNSAPDKSGLPSDRFSAERTGGSVSTLTIQRTQQEDSAVYLCASSSPFTGDYGYTFGSGTRLTVV.

The chain has TRBV6-5 and TRBJ1-2; a possible D gene is TRBD1 (5 bases). V was clipped by 4 bases and J by 4 bases, with 13 bases between them. This CDR3 region has 14 residues. The germline CDR1 and CDR2 sequences are MNHEY and SVGAGI. CDR3 nucleotides: TGTGCCAGCAGTTTAGTCTCGACAGCCTATGGCTACACCTTC. Translating it yields CASSLVSTAYGYTF.

The chain recombines TRBV6-6 with TRBJ1-6; 7 bases are a match to TRBD1. This CDR3 is built from 15 residues. Germline trimming cut 6 bases from V and 5 bases from J; bases unmatched to any gene: 7. Germline CDR1 is MNHNY and CDR2 is SVGAGI (reference sequence). CDR3 loop: CASRPSRGDNSPLHF. CDR3 coding DNA: TGTGCCAGCAGGCCCTCCAGGGGGGATAATTCACCCCTCCACTTT.

This chain connects TRBV11-1 to TRBJ1-6; the match to TRBD1 covers 8 bases. The CDR3 runs to 15 residues. Germline values: CDR1 SGHAT, CDR2 FQDESV (reference sequence). V lost 5 bases, J lost 6 bases, and 6 bases stayed unmatched. CDR3 DNA sequence: TGTGCCAGCAGCCCACGACAGGGGAGTAATTCACCCCTCCACTTT. This translates into CASSPRQGSNSPLHF. The full variable domain, with the rest looked up from reference TRBV11-1 and TRBJ1-6, is EAEVAQSPRYKITEKSQAVAFWCDPISGHATLYWYRQILGQGPELLVQFQDESVVDDSQLPKDRFSAERLKGVDSTLKIQPAELGDSAMYLCASSPRQGSNSPLHFGNGTRLTVT.

This clone was seen only a few times. The chain combines TRBV5-8 with TRBJ1-1; the D is unclear. This CDR3 comprises 11 residues. Between the trimmed V and J ends, which lost 4 bases and 9 bases, there was a span of 10 bases. Per germline, CDR1 SGHTS and CDR2 YDEGEE. CDR3 amino acids: CASSNREQAFF. CDR3 nucleotide sequence: TGTGCCAGCAGCAACCGGGAGCAAGCTTTCTTT.

The genes are TRBV29-1 and TRBJ1-6; D is unclear. Germline assignment: CDR1 SQVTM and CDR2 ANQGSEA. This CDR3 has 13 amino acids. V was clipped by 6 bases and J by 6 bases, with 12 bases between them. This chain's CDR3 is CSVRLGPNSPLHF. For the CDR3, the DNA is TGCAGCGTCCGTCTAGGCCCTAATTCACCCCTCCACTTT.

The chain joins TRBV7-2 to TRBJ1-1; D call uncertain. Trimming took off 5 bases at V and 1 base at J, with 11 bases between the two ends. Per germline, CDR1 SGHTA and CDR2 FQGNSA. CDR3 length: 14 amino acids. The CDR3 spells CASSESRGNTEAFF. In DNA form, the CDR3 reads TGTGCCAGCAGCGAAAGCCGGGGGAACACTGAAGCTTTCTTT.

The rearrangement links TRBV5-6 to TRBJ2-7; unclear D gene. Germline V gene sequence: CDR1 SGHDT, CDR2 YYEEEE. The CDR3 loop spans 12 amino acids. The V end lost 4 bases, the J end lost 0 bases, and 5 bases lay between the germline ends. The DNA of the CDR3 is TGTGCCAGCAGCCTACTCTCCTACGAGCAGTACTTC. It specifies CASSLLSYEQYF.

A single count supports this clone. This CDR3 reads CSASKGLTYEQYF. The CDR3 DNA reads as TGCAGCGCATCTAAAGGATTGACCTACGAGCAGTACTTC. The chain has TRBV29-1 and TRBJ2-7; D gene uncertain. Germline CDR1 and CDR2: SQVTM and ANQGSEA. The V end lost 7 bases, the J end lost 2 bases, and 15 bases lay between the germline ends. The CDR3 length is 13 residues.

This clone was recorded only once. J is TRBJ2-5 and V is TRBV11-3; D is undetermined. Deletions cut 5 bases from V and 2 bases from J, with 9 bases between. The CDR3 sequence is 13 residues long. Germline CDR1 reads SGHNT; CDR2 reads YENEEA. The CDR3 loop is CASSPGQQETQYF. The CDR3, as DNA: TGTGCCAGCAGCCCCGGGCAGCAAGAGACCCAGTACTTC.

The V and J genes are TRBV11-2 and TRBJ2-7; 10 bases are shared with TRBD1. CDR3 length equals 14 residues. Per the germline V gene, CDR1 is SGHAT and CDR2 is FQNNGV. The V gene end was trimmed by 4 bases and the J gene end by 0 bases; junction bases not matched to a gene: 0. In nucleotides, the CDR3 is TGTGCCAGCAGCTGGACAGGGGGCTCCTACGAGCAGTACTTC. Protein product: CASSWTGGSYEQYF. Complete variable domain (other parts from reference TRBV11-2 and TRBJ2-7): EAGVAQSPRYKIIEKRQSVAFWCNPISGHATLYWYQQILGQGPKLLIQFQNNGVVDDSQLPKDRFSAERLKGVDSTLKIQPAKLEDSAVYLCASSWTGGSYEQYFGPGTRLTVT.

V gene TRBV18 combines with J gene TRBJ2-6; D not resolved. Germline CDR1 is KGHSH and CDR2 is LQKENI. This CDR3 is 14 amino acids long. V was cut by 2 bases and J by 0 bases, with 2 bases left in between. CDR3 residues: CASSPGSGANVLTF. The DNA for the CDR3 is TGTGCCAGCTCACCAGGCTCTGGGGCCAACGTCCTGACTTTC.

The V and J genes are TRBV5-8 and TRBJ1-1, with no clear D. Per germline, CDR1 SGHTS and CDR2 YDEGEE. This CDR3 has 12 amino acids. The V end was cut by 7 bases, the J end by 0 bases, with 7 bases between. CDR3 amino acids: CASLWLNTEAFF. CDR3 sequence (DNA): TGTGCCAGCCTTTGGCTGAACACTGAAGCTTTCTTT.